This T cell receptor (beta chain) stems from a study of blood T cells in healthy people across ages. With a J-beta primer mix and a sample-barcoded 5' primer, a second PCR ran roughly 6 to 11 cycles. Each CDR3 protein is one row after TCRdb ran MiXCR on the 5' RACE reads. The sample holds 800,000 to 950,000 distinct CDR3 sequences, about 27% seen once. General study points: As age increased, TCR beta diversity per million T cells fell in a roughly linear fashion.

Details on this clonotype: Its antigen is as yet unknown.

The V end was cut by 8 bases, the J end by 7 bases, with 18 bases between. The CDR3 totals 14 residues. Germline CDR1 is SEHNR and CDR2 is FQNEAQ (reference sequence). The data were also submitted as part of a second study, on T cells of mothers and their children.

The sample was blood. The clonotype was recovered from a woman aged 40 to 50 in good health. The rearrangement links TRBV7-9 to TRBJ2-1, with D maybe TRBD1 (6 bases). The CDR3 region has the DNA TGTGCCAGCGGCGCAGATGGGACAACAAATGAGCAGTTCTTC. Protein sequence: CASGADGTTNEQFF.